The T cell receptor (beta chain) under discussion was sequenced for a study of blood T cell repertoires in COVID-19. Study at large: Samples taken during acute and convalescent COVID-19 were collected in the United States, Italy and Spain. T cells, B-cell-depleted T cells, or PBMCs supplied cDNA or gDNA.

Germline V gene data show CDR1 as GTSNPN and CDR2 as SVGIG (reference sequence). V was pared by 7 bases and J by 7 bases, with 8 bases of the junction left unmatched. The CDR3 is made up of 14 amino acids. Those enrolled, adults aged about 18 to 89 years, came from about two dozen US areas. Authors' data handling: Amplification with reference gene primers provided the estimates of nucleated cell counts. Profiling relied on immunoSEQ multiplex PCR, and the TCRdb table lists in-frame clones only, not all of them. The V and J calls and the clone size are those of that table, but D and trimming were determined from the DNA. The data show 200,000 to 300,000 clones, around 89% seen once.

The receptor was derived from a middle-aged woman with acute COVID-19. This chain links TRBV30 with TRBJ2-1, with 12 bases lining up with TRBD2. The sequenced sample was PBMCs or T cells enriched from blood (not recorded which). CDR3 bases: TGTGCCTCTAGCGGGAGGGCAAATAGAAATGAGCAGTTCTTC. This translates into CASSGRANRNEQFF.